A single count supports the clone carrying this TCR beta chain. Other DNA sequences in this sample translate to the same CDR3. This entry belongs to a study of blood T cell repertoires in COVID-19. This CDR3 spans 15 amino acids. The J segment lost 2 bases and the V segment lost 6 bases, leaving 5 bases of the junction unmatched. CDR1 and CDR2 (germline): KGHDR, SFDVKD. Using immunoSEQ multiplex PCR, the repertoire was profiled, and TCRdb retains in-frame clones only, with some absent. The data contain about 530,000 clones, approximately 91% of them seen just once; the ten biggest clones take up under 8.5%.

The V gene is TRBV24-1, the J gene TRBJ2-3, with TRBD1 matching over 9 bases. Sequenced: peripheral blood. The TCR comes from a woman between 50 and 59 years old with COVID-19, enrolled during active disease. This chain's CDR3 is CATSPGQGPTDTQYF. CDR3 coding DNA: TGTGCCACCAGTCCCGGACAGGGGCCCACAGATACGCAGTATTTT.